This T cell receptor (beta chain) derives from a study of identical twins (dated by TCRdb to 2016 to 2018). Regarding the complete study: TCR alpha and beta repertoires from monozygotic twins, unrelated adults of various ages and cord blood were deep-sequenced to test whether fetal clonotypes persist. Replicate twin experiments were performed at different times using different library preparation protocols to rule out contamination.

All donors were healthy Caucasians. The twin cohort comprised three pairs of female monozygotic twins, all aged roughly 18 to 29 years. CD4+ and CD8+ T cell populations were isolated with positive isolation kits from Invitrogen. The germline V gene gives CDR1 as SGHTA and CDR2 as FQGNSA. The CDR3 covers 16 residues, taking in both the cysteine and the phenylalanine. The sequence is cut down to CDR3 DNA, 48 bases in frame from base 1. V gives up 3 bases and J gives up 4 bases, and the segment between their germline ends measures 13 bases. Here is what the overall study found, with its caveats: Invariant T cells such as MAIT and iNKT could partly confound zero-insertion analyses, though diverse VJ usage argued against this for most clonotypes. In beta out-of-frame sequences, excess twin sharing was weaker, because having fewer shared sequences lowered the signal-to-noise ratio. Recombination models systematically underestimated out-of-frame TCR alpha sharing in monozygotic twins but agreed with sharing between unrelated individuals. Abundant cord blood beta clonotypes carried fewer insertions; young adult naive repertoires showed a weaker similar trend, while memory repertoires showed none. Because the same donors could not be followed over many years, conclusions were based on cross-sectional statistical analysis. Compared with coincidental sharing between unrelated individuals, an excess of low generation-probability sequences was observed among out-of-frame TCR alpha sequences shared between twins.

Libraries were made using 5' RACE. Data came from an Illumina HiSeq 2000. A universal primer binding site was added through template switching, and the final cDNA carried a unique molecular identifier so that TCR cDNA molecules could be counted accurately. First-strand cDNA for TCR alpha and beta chains was synthesized from specific primers in the conserved constant-segment region. To control for contamination, every cDNA library was double barcoded, receiving both a SMART-Mk sample barcode and Illumina barcodes. TruSeq adapter sequences and Illumina sample barcodes were added in two successive PCR steps. Sequencing of the TCR alpha and beta cDNA libraries was done on the Illumina HiSeq platform using custom primers. The original pipeline was this. MiGEC was used to process raw reads and extract unique molecular identifiers, and MiXCR was used to find CDR3 positions. For each individual, recombination models were inferred using an EM algorithm with the repgenHMM and IGoR tools. The analysis of shared clonotypes was done with the tcR package in R, with sharing normalized by the product of cloneset sizes. Out-of-frame nonproductive sequences were analyzed to study raw recombination free of thymic and clonal selection effects. Using fastp trimming at Q25 and MiXCR clonotype assembly, TCRdb reanalyzed the public sequencing data and kept in-frame beta chains. Entries that share a CDR3 protein sequence are merged under the most common genes and DNA. The V and J calls were determined by TCRdb, not by the authors. In this sample the table shows hundreds of thousands of distinct CDR3 sequences, 20% to 30% of which occur a single time. Together, the top ten hold around 3% of the sample.

As for this clonotype: Which antigen it targets is not known. It has no much larger one-base neighbor in the sample; base qualities were not kept.

The same sample was also studied in work on T cells expressing NK-cell markers. That second report states: TCR beta-chain repertoires were profiled in sorted CD3+CD56+NKG2C+, CD3+CD56+NKG2C- and CD3+CD56-NKG2C+ T-cell subsets from about 8 donors. Of the eight sequenced donors, seven were found to be HCMV-seropositive and one was found to be HCMV-seronegative. In several experiments an anti-gammadeltaTCR antibody was added to restrict sorting to alphabetaTCR-expressing T cells. In several donors, the dominant CD3+CD56+NKG2C+ clonotypes ranked among the top 10 CD8+ clonotypes, making up 1.0-7.0% of CD8+ T cells. Those dominant clonotypes were again the most abundant among CD3+CD56-NKG2C+ cells in four donors, at about 25-65%. It remained unclear whether the expanded NKG2C-expressing T cell clones were specific for HCMV antigens. The eight sequenced donors were randomly selected healthy volunteers, three men and five women. HCMV-specific IgG was detected in serum with a commercial ELISA kit to determine HCMV serostatus. MIGEC handled demultiplexing of the reads and grouping by UMI, while MiTCR was used to assemble and quantify clonotypes. Only TCR cDNA sequences supported by at least two reads were kept to exclude erroneous sequences. The tcR package was used for downstream repertoire analysis, and clonotypes were matched between fractions using CDR3 nucleotide sequence together with V segment. Antigen specificity was annotated against VDJdb with VDJmatch, allowing one amino acid substitution in CDR3.

What was sequenced was CD4+ T cells sorted from blood. The clonotype originates from a woman in her late teens or twenties in good health. The chain is encoded by TRBV7-2 joined to TRBJ1-6, with the D gene uncertain. The CDR3 amino acid sequence is: CASSFDGLRYNSPLHF. DNA sequence: TGTGCCAGCAGCTTCGACGGCCTCCGTTATAATTCACCCCTCCACTTT.